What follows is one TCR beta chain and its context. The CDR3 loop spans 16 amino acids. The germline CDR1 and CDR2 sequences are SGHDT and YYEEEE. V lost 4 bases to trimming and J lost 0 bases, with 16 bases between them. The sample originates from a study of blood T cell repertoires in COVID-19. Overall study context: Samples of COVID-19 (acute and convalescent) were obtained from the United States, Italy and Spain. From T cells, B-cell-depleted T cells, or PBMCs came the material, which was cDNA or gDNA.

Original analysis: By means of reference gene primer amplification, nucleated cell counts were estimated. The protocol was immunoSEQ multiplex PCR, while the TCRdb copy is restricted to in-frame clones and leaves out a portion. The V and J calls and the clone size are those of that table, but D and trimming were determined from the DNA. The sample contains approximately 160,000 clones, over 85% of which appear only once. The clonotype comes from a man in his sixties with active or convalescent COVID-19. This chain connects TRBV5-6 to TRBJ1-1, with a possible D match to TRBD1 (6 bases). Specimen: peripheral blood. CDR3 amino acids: CASSARQGFMNTEAFF. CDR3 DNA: TGTGCCAGCAGCGCTAGGCAGGGGTTCATGAACACTGAAGCTTTCTTT.